The following is a T cell receptor beta chain sequence with its context. Germline CDR1 is GTSNPN and CDR2 is SVGIG (reference sequence). CDR3 length: 12 residues. The V and J ends lost 2 bases and 6 bases respectively, with 8 bases between them. The sample originates from a study of cytomegalovirus exposure and HLA in healthy donors. The primer mix had 60 Vbeta and 13 Jbeta primers. The protocol was immunoSEQ multiplex PCR, while the TCRdb copy is restricted to in-frame clones and leaves out a portion. The repertoire holds 150,000 to 200,000 clones, with roughly 87% as singletons. The sample comprised PBMCs. This chain connects TRBV30 to TRBJ2-1; D ambiguous. This TCR came from a man aged 35-49 years in good health and CMV-seronegative. The CDR3 DNA sequence: TGTGCCTGGAGTCCCCAATTCAATGAGCAGTTCTTC. Translated: CAWSPQFNEQFF.